These T cell receptor beta chains were read from a single sample in a study of T cell repertoires in cytomegalovirus infection. TCRdb used MiXCR to reprocess the reads, holding one entry per CDR3 protein. The sample consists of about 310,000 distinct CDR3 sequences, 15% to 20% of them appearing once. The source material was PBMCs. The receptors derive from a human donor in good health (CMV status not recorded). Some clones in this sample may be carry-over from other donors' samples. CDR3s include the opening cysteine and the closing phenylalanine or tryptophan. Fields, in order: D gene, J gene, V gene, clone size, CDR3 DNA, CDR3 protein. A D gene is named only where the DNA matches it firmly. Clone size is stated in some rows and not others, as once, few, many or a class when expanded.

-,TRBJ1-6,TRBV2,few,TGTGCCAGCAGTGATCTGACAGGCGGGAATTCACCCCTCCACTTT,CASSDLTGGNSPLHF
TRBD1,TRBJ2-5,TRBV11-2,-,TGTGCCAGCAGCTTAGGGGGGACAGGGACCCAAGAGACCCAGTACTTC,CASSLGGTGTQETQYF
TRBD2,TRBJ2-5,TRBV28,-,TGTGCCAGCAGTTTGTTCAAGTCGTGGTTAGGGCGGGGGGAAAAAGAGGCCCAGTACTTC,CASSLFKSWLGRGEKEAQYF
TRBD2,TRBJ2-1,TRBV7-9,-,TGTGCCAGCAGCTTTAGCGGGGTTGGCGAGAATGAGCAGTTCTTC,CASSFSGVGENEQFF
-,TRBJ1-4,TRBV5-5,few,TGTGCCAGCAGCTTGGCACCCGGGTTAGCGGAGACAACTAATGAAAAACTGTTTTTT,CASSLAPGLAETTNEKLFF
TRBD2,TRBJ2-3,TRBV11-1,-,TGTGCCAGCAGCTTCCTAGCGGGGATTAGCACAGATACGCAGTATTTT,CASSFLAGISTDTQYF
-,TRBJ2-1,TRBV7-2,many,TGTGCCAGCAGACCAGTCCCAACCCAGGGGGGCAATGAGCAGTTCTTC,CASRPVPTQGGNEQFF
-,TRBJ1-1,TRBV3-1,-,TGTGCCAGCAGCCTTAGCACAGGACACACTGAAGCTTTCTTT,CASSLSTGHTEAFF
-,TRBJ2-6,TRBV2,few,TGTGCCAACCGGGACGTAGGCTCTGGGGCCAACGTCCTGACTTTC,CANRDVGSGANVLTF
-,TRBJ1-2,TRBV7-2,many,TGTGCCAGCAGCTTAGGCCAACAGATCTATGGCTACACCTTC,CASSLGQQIYGYTF
TRBD2,TRBJ2-7,TRBV6-6,-,TGTGCCAGCAGTACCCGGGGGGGGGCCCTCTCCTACGAGCAGTACTTC,CASSTRGGALSYEQYF